This T cell receptor beta chain was observed in a study of T cells in Graves' hyperthyroidism and ophthalmopathy. This clonotype was detected ten times or more. Its antigen is unknown. TCR beta CDR3 regions were amplified from RNA transcripts. The HTBI primer set served for first-round RT-PCR of the TCR CDR3. TCRdb analysed the multiplex PCR reads with MiXCR anew, one entry per CDR3 protein. The table has a few hundred thousand distinct CDR3 sequences, roughly 13% seen once. The study's findings and limits: Most thyroid clonotypes expanded above 0.001 were also detected in blood.

Material: blood. This TCR was sampled from a middle-aged woman with Graves' ophthalmopathy.

CDR3 sequence: CASSFLDYGYTF. The CDR3 DNA sequence: TGTGCCAGCAGTTTCCTTGACTATGGCTACACCTTC. The V and J genes are TRBV28 and TRBJ1-2; unclear D gene. The V end lost 3 bases, the J end lost 3 bases, and 5 bases lay between the germline ends. CDR1 and CDR2 (germline): MDHEN, SYDVKM. The CDR3 is 12 amino acids.